One T cell receptor (beta chain) is described in this entry. Antigen: not known. RNA amounts of 0.5 to 1 ug underwent reverse transcription with random hexamers. It was immunoSEQ multiplex PCR that amplified TCR beta CDR3 across 54 Vbeta and 13 Jbeta. TCRdb re-called the immunoSEQ multiplex PCR reads through MiXCR, storing one row per CDR3 protein. The data show some 160,000 distinct CDR3 sequences, with nearly 97% seen just once and less than 0.085% held by the top ten. These data are taken from a study of CD8 T cells in Susac syndrome. Study at large: Sequenced Susac syndrome patients included roughly 6 with active disease and eight who were in remission. General observations from the study: It was acknowledged in the study that its TCR sequencing and HLA analysis involved a relatively small number of individuals. CD4+ T cell repertoires in Susac syndrome lacked clonal expansion.

The CDR3 is 15 amino acids. The germline gives CDR1 KGHSH, CDR2 LQKENI. Losses at the gene ends were 2 bases for V and 5 bases for J; bases not matched to a gene: 8. What was sequenced was CD4+ T cells from PBMCs. This receptor was obtained from a human donor with Susac syndrome. This chain joins TRBV18 and TRBJ2-7, with TRBD2 identical over 8 bases. This chain's CDR3 is CASSPASGSRNEQYF. DNA of the CDR3: TGTGCCAGCTCACCAGCAAGCGGGAGCAGGAACGAGCAGTACTTC.